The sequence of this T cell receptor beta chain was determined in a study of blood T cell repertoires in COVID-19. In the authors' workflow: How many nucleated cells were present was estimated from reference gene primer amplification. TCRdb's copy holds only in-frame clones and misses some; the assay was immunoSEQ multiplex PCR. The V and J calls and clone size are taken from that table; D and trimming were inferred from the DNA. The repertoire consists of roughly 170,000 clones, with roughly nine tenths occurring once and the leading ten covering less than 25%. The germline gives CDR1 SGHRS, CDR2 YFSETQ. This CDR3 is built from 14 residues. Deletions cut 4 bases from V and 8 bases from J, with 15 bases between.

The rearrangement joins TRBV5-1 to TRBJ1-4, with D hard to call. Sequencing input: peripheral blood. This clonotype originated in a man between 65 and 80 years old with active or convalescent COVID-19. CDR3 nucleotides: TGCGCCAGCAGCACCGGGGAGGGCGGGGAAAAACTGTTTTTT. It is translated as CASSTGEGGEKLFF.